These 27 T cell receptor beta chains came from one sample sequenced in a study of glioma-infiltrating T cells. Using RNA template, CDR3s of TCR alpha and beta were amplified with iRepertoire arm-PCR. TCRdb independently ran MiXCR on the multiplex PCR reads; one entry per CDR3 protein. In the table there are around 100,000 distinct CDR3 sequences, 29% of which are singletons. The sample was glioma tissue, nonneoplastic brain tissue, or PBMCs (not recorded which). The receptor source for this set is a human donor with low-grade glioma or glioblastoma, undergoing nonglioma brain surgery, or in good health (not recorded which).

This clonotype was picked up a small number of times. This rearrangement joins TRBV7-2 to TRBJ1-2; possible D gene TRBD1, 6 bases. Trimming cost V 0 bases and J 2 bases, with 7 bases left between them. The CDR3 totals 14 residues. The germline V gene encodes CDR1 SGHTA and CDR2 FQGNSA. The CDR3 nucleotides read TGTGCCAGCAGCTTAGCCACAGGGAACTATGGCTACACCTTC. Translated, it gives CASSLATGNYGYTF. Drawing the rest from reference TRBV7-2 and TRBJ1-2, the complete variable domain is GAGVSQSPSNKVTEKGKDVELRCDPISGHTALYWYRQSLGQGLEFLIYFQGNSAPDKSGLPSDRFSAERTGGSVSTLTIQRTQQEDSAVYLCASSLATGNYGYTFGSGTRLTVV.

This clonotype was found many times. In DNA form, the CDR3 reads TGTGCCAGCAGTGCAAATGGCTACACCTTC. Its translation is CASSANGYTF. The J gene is TRBJ1-2, the V gene TRBV25-1; no firm D call. V gave up 4 bases and J gave up 6 bases, with 3 bases separating them. CDR1 and CDR2 (germline): MGHDK, SYGVNS. There are 10 residues in the CDR3.

Turning to this clonotype: A much larger clone sits a single nucleotide away, making a read error possible. This sequence joins TRBV28 and TRBJ2-7; D is undetermined. The DNA end lines up better with TRBJ2-3; the J call may be wrong. The CDR3 runs 15 residues. The germline V gene has CDR1 MDHEN and CDR2 SYDVKM. The DNA of the CDR3 is TGTGCCAGCAGTTTAGGCCTTTCCGACACAGATACGCAGTATTTT. It yields the protein CASSLGLSDTDTQYF.

The chain is built from TRBV20-1 and TRBJ1-2, with D unresolved. The germline CDR1 and CDR2 sequences are DFQATT and SNEGSKA (reference sequence). This CDR3 spans 11 amino acids. V dropped 2 bases and J dropped 5 bases, with 6 bases sitting between them. CDR3 loop: CSARREYGYTF. CDR3 coding DNA: TGCAGTGCTAGAAGGGAATATGGCTACACCTTC.

The rearrangement uses TRBV11-2 and TRBJ2-2; D is unclear. The CDR3 consists of 14 residues. Germline values: CDR1 SGHAT, CDR2 FQNNGV. Deletions cut 7 bases from V and 5 bases from J, with 14 bases between. The CDR3 loop reads CASNPFWGTGELFF. CDR3 nucleotide sequence: TGTGCCAGCAATCCCTTCTGGGGAACCGGGGAGCTGTTTTTT.

As concerns this clonotype: A clone one base away is much larger, so this may be a read error. The chain employs TRBV4-2 and TRBJ2-1, with D perhaps being TRBD1 or TRBD2 (6 bases each). V was pared by 5 bases and J by 14 bases, with 13 bases between. Germline V gene lookup returns CDR1 LGHNA and CDR2 YNFKEQ. The CDR3 has 11 residues. The CDR3 DNA sequence: TGTGCCAGCAGCGTGCGAGGGGGGAAGTTCTTC. This sequence encodes CASSVRGGKFF.

Comments on this clonotype: One end of the junction fails to match germline, which may point to a read error. The rearrangement links TRBV7-7 to TRBJ2-1, with a tentative D call TRBD1 (6 bases). Germline V gene lookup returns CDR1 SSHAT and CDR2 FNYEAQ (reference sequence). The CDR3 totals 15 residues. This chain's CDR3 is CASSLDSTEGIEQFF. The CDR3 region has the DNA TGTGCTAGCAGCCTGGACAGCACCGAAGGGATAGAACAGTTCTTC.

Concerning this clonotype: A much larger clone is a single base away; this may be a read error. The chain is built from TRBV6-2 or TRBV6-3 and TRBJ1-1; D ambiguous. Germline values: CDR1 MNHEY, CDR2 SVGEGT. The CDR3 has 13 residues. The CDR3 spells CASSYGRYTEALF. DNA for the CDR3: TGTGCCAGCAGTTACGGACGGTACACTGAAGCTCTCTTT.

This clonotype was found many times. The chain has TRBV20-1 and TRBJ1-5; no definite D call. Germline V CDR1 and CDR2: DFQATT, SNEGSKA (reference sequence). CDR3 length: 13 amino acids. Trimming removed 6 bases from V and 2 bases from J, with 11 bases in between. CDR3 sequence reads: CSAYHGGNQPQHF. The CDR3 DNA sequence: TGCAGTGCGTACCACGGTGGCAATCAGCCCCAGCATTTT.

In regard to this clonotype: At one end, the junction sequence differs from germline, possibly due to a read error. The chain is built from TRBV4-1 and TRBJ2-7, with D uncertain. The germline V gene encodes CDR1 MGHRA and CDR2 YSYEKL. This CDR3 is 11 amino acids long. CDR3 DNA: TGCGCCAGCAGCCAAAAAATGTTACAGTGTTTT. Its protein product is CASSQKMLQCF.

Ten or more counts support this clonotype. The chain uses TRBV6-1 and TRBJ2-3, with TRBD2 as a possible D gene (6 bases). Germline V gene sequence: CDR1 MNHNS, CDR2 SASEGT. The CDR3 is made up of 15 amino acids. V was clipped by 1 base and J by 9 bases, with 17 bases between them. The CDR3 here is CASSEGLGGWWTQYF. DNA for the CDR3: TGTGCCAGCAGTGAAGGTCTCGGGGGATGGTGGACGCAGTATTTT.

This clonotype has a count of ten or more. CDR3: CASSFGSMKTQYF. The DNA of the CDR3 is TGTGCCAGCAGCTTTGGTTCAATGAAGACCCAGTACTTC. This rearrangement joins TRBV7-2 to TRBJ2-5, with unresolved D. Germline CDR1 is SGHTA and CDR2 is FQGNSA. This CDR3 contains 13 residues. V lost 3 bases, J lost 6 bases, and 11 bases lay in between. Filled out from reference TRBV7-2 and TRBJ2-5, the complete variable domain reads GAGVSQSPSNKVTEKGKDVELRCDPISGHTALYWYRQSLGQGLEFLIYFQGNSAPDKSGLPSDRFSAERTGGSVSTLTIQRTQQEDSAVYLCASSFGSMKTQYFGPGTRLLVL.

At least ten counts were recorded for this clonotype. The gene calls are TRBV6-1 and TRBJ1-5; perhaps TRBD1 as D (5 bases). The V end was cut by 5 bases, the J end by 10 bases, with 15 bases between. CDR3 length: 13 amino acids. Germline-derived CDR1 and CDR2 are MNHNS and SASEGT. Here the CDR3 DNA reads TGTGCCAGCAGTCAGGGACGAATTGGTCCCCAGCATTTT. Its translation: CASSQGRIGPQHF.

In its sample, this clonotype was seen a few times. The chain uses TRBV3-1 and TRBJ1-5; D might be TRBD1 (5 bases). Trimming stripped 5 bases from V and 4 bases from J, with 9 bases between. Germline CDR1 LGHDT, CDR2 YNNKEL (reference sequence). The CDR3 loop spans 13 amino acids. In DNA form, the CDR3 reads TGTGCCAGCAGCTCGAGGGGTAATCAGCCCCAGCATTTT. This translates into CASSSRGNQPQHF.

This clonotype was observed many times. The chain couples TRBV7-2 to TRBJ2-1; 8 bases are a match to TRBD2. Germline V gives CDR1 SGHTA, CDR2 FQGNSA. The trim removed 2 bases at V and 4 bases at J, leaving 4 bases unmatched. There are 15 residues in the CDR3. The CDR3 nucleotides read TGTGCCAGCAGCTTACAAGCGGGGGAATACAATGAGCAGTTCTTC. Amino acid sequence: CASSLQAGEYNEQFF. The variable domain in full, with the rest retrieved from reference TRBV7-2 and TRBJ2-1, is GAGVSQSPSNKVTEKGKDVELRCDPISGHTALYWYRQSLGQGLEFLIYFQGNSAPDKSGLPSDRFSAERTGGSVSTLTIQRTQQEDSAVYLCASSLQAGEYNEQFFGPGTRLTVL.

This clonotype was seen repeatedly, ten times or more. The junction departs from the called germline gene at one end, perhaps through a read error. As DNA, the CDR3 is TGTGCTAGCAGCTCGGGACTAGCGGGTGAGCAGTTCTTC. This gives the protein CASSSGLAGEQFF. The chain joins TRBV7-7 to TRBJ2-1; the match to TRBD2 covers 12 bases. The CDR3 covers 13 residues. The germline V gene encodes CDR1 SSHAT and CDR2 FNYEAQ (reference sequence).

This clonotype was detected only a few times. This may come from a read error, since a much larger clone is one base off. This chain joins TRBV28 and TRBJ2-1, with 11 positions matching TRBD2. The CDR3 loop spans 15 amino acids. CDR1 and CDR2 from the germline V gene are MDHEN and SYDVKM. The V segment lost 7 bases and the J segment 2 bases; nucleotides outside the gene matches: 4. The CDR3: CASTNSGGAYNEQFF. For the CDR3, the DNA is TGTGCCAGCACCAATAGCGGGGGGGCCTACAATGAGCAGTTCTTC.

This clonotype appeared a few times. The chain employs TRBV19 and TRBJ1-6; a weak D match, TRBD1 (5 bases). This CDR3 region has 15 residues. V gave up 6 bases and J gave up 7 bases, with 16 bases separating them. Germline V gene lookup returns CDR1 LNHDA and CDR2 SQIVND (reference sequence). CDR3 DNA: TGTGCCAGTAGAGGACATGGGGGAGTGAATTCACCCCTCCACTTT. Encoded protein: CASRGHGGVNSPLHF.

The rearrangement uses TRBV19 and TRBJ2-1; D remains unclear. V gave up 1 base and J gave up 6 bases, with 13 bases separating them. This CDR3 spans 15 amino acids. CDR1 LNHDA and CDR2 SQIVND come from the germline V gene (reference sequence). The CDR3 is CASSIAVKVINEQFF. The CDR3, as DNA: TGTGCCAGTAGTATAGCGGTAAAGGTGATCAATGAGCAGTTCTTC.

This clonotype appeared a few times. The chain is built from TRBV7-9 and TRBJ1-2; TRBD1 agrees at 7 bases. The V and J ends lost 1 base and 7 bases, in that order; junction bases with no gene match: 3. Germline CDR1 and CDR2: SEHNR and FQNEAQ (reference sequence). This CDR3 is built from 13 residues. DNA of the CDR3: TGTGCCAGCAGCTTAGGACAGGGAAGTGGCTACACCTTC. It encodes CASSLGQGSGYTF.

At least ten counts were recorded for this clonotype. V usage is TRBV24-1 and J usage is TRBJ2-1; 10 bases are a match to TRBD1. The V and J ends lost 5 bases and 9 bases, in that order; junction bases with no gene match: 6. Germline CDR1 and CDR2: KGHDR and SFDVKD. This CDR3 region has 14 residues. In nucleotides, the CDR3 is TGTGCCACCAGTGGACAGGGGGCGAAGGGTGAGCAGTTCTTC. This translates into CATSGQGAKGEQFF.

A note on this clonotype: At one boundary the junction diverges from the germline segment, which might be a read error. V usage is TRBV3-1 and J usage is TRBJ2-3; 9 nucleotides line up with TRBD2. This CDR3 comprises 15 residues. Germline V gene lookup returns CDR1 LGHDT and CDR2 YNNKEL (reference sequence). The DNA of the CDR3 is TGTGCCAGCAGCCAAGATGGGCGGGGGGGCAATGAGCAGTTCTTT. Protein: CASSQDGRGGNEQFF.

This chain connects TRBV19 to TRBJ1-5; the D gene is possibly TRBD1 (5 bases). The CDR3 totals 15 residues. Germline V gene data show CDR1 as LNHDA and CDR2 as SQIVND (reference sequence). Trimming removed 6 bases from V and 0 bases from J, with 12 bases in between. This CDR3 reads CASSPGANSNQPQHF. The CDR3 nucleotides are TGTGCCAGTAGCCCCGGGGCAAATAGCAATCAGCCCCAGCATTTT.

This clonotype was observed many times. The rearrangement joins TRBV6-1 to TRBJ2-7, with 8 bases aligning to TRBD2. The V gene's germline CDR1 is MNHNS and CDR2 SASEGT. After removal of 5 bases from V and 4 bases from J, the junction contained 7 bases not matched to a gene. This CDR3 contains 14 residues. CDR3 sequence: CASSRSGTLYEQYF. The CDR3 nucleotides are TGTGCCAGCAGTCGTAGCGGGACCTTGTACGAGCAGTACTTC.

This clonotype was observed at least ten times. The chain links TRBV6-1 to TRBJ2-7; D is unclear. CDR3 length: 12 amino acids. Germline CDR1 and CDR2: MNHNS and SASEGT. V shed 7 bases and J shed 2 bases, with 9 bases lying between them. This chain's CDR3 is CASNDFPYEQYF. CDR3 in DNA: TGTGCCAGCAATGATTTCCCCTACGAGCAGTACTTC.

This clonotype was picked up many times. The rearrangement uses TRBV20-1 and TRBJ1-1; tentatively, D is TRBD1 (5 bases). The V end lost 0 bases, the J end lost 1 base, and 18 bases lay between the germline ends. Germline V lookup: CDR1 DFQATT, CDR2 SNEGSKA (reference sequence). The CDR3 consists of 17 residues. Written as DNA, the CDR3 is TGCAGTGCTAGAGATGATAGGGGCGGCTCGACGAACACTGAAGCTTTCTTT. It codes for CSARDDRGGSTNTEAFF.

The gene calls are TRBV7-9 and TRBJ2-3; D is perhaps TRBD1 (5 bases). V was trimmed by 1 base and J by 4 bases, leaving 9 bases between them. The CDR3 loop spans 14 amino acids. CDR1 and CDR2 from the germline V gene are SEHNR and FQNEAQ (reference sequence). The CDR3 region is CASSLGQGPDTQYF. The CDR3 DNA follows: TGTGCCAGCAGCTTAGGGCAGGGCCCAGATACGCAGTATTTT.